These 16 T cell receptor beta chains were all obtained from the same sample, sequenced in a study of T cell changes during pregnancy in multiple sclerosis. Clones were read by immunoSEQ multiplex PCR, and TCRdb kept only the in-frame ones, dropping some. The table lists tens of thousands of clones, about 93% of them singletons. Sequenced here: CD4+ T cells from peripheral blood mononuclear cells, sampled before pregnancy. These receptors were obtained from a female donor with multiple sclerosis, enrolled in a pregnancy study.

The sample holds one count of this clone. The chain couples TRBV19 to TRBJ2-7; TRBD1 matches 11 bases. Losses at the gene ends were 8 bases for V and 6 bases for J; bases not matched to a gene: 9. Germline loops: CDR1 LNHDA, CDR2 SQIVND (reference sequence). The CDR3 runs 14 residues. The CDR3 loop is CASQPGTGGGEQYF. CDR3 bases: TGTGCCAGTCAACCCGGGACAGGGGGAGGCGAGCAGTACTTC. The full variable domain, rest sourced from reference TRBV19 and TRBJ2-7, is DGGITQSPKYLFRKEGQNVTLSCEQNLNHDAMYWYRQDPGQGLRLIYYSQIVNDFQKGDIAEGYSVSREKKESFPLTVTSAQKNPTAFYLCASQPGTGGGEQYFGPGTRLTVT.

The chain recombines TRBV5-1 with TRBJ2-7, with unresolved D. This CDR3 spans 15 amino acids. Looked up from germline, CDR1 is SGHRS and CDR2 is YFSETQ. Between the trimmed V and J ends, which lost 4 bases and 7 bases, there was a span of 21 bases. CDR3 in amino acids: CASSPHVERVAEQYF. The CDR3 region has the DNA TGCGCCAGCAGCCCCCACGTCGAGCGAGTGGCTGAGCAGTACTTC.

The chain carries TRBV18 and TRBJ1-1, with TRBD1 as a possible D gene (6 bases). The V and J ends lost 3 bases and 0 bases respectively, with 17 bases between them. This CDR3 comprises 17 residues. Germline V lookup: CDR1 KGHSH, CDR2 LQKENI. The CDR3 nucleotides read TGTGCCAGCTCACCTAGGAATTCAGGGGTCATGAACACTGAAGCTTTCTTT. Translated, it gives CASSPRNSGVMNTEAFF.

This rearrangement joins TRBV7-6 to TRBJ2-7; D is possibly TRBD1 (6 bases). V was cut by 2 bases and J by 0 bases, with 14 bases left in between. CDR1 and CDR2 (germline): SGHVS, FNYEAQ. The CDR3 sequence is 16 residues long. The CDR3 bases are TGTGCCAGCAGCTTACTGGGACATTCGAGCTCCTACGAGCAGTACTTC. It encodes CASSLLGHSSSYEQYF.

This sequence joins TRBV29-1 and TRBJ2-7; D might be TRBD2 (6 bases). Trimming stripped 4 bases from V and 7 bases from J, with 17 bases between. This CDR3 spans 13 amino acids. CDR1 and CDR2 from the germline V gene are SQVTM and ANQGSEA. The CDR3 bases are TGCAGCGTTGGTGGGACTCGGTTAGGGGAGCAGTACTTC. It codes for CSVGGTRLGEQYF.

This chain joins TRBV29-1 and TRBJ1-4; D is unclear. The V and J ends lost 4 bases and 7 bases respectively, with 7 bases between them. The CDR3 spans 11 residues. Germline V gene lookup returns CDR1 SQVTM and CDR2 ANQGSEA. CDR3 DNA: TGCAGCGTTGGATTCAGTGAAAAACTGTTTTTT. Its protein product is CSVGFSEKLFF.

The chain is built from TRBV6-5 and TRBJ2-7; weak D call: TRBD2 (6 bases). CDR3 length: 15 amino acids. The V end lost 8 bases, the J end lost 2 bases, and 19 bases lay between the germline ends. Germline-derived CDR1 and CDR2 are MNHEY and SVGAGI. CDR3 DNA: TGTGCCAGCCAACCGCGGGGCGGACTCCCCTACGAGCAGTACTTC. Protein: CASQPRGGLPYEQYF.

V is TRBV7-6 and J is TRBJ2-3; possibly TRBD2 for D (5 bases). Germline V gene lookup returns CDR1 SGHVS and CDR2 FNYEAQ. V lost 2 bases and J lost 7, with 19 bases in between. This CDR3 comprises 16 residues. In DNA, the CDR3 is TGTGCCAGCAGCTTATTAGGCCGGACGGGGAACCATACGCAGTATTTT. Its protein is CASSLLGRTGNHTQYF.

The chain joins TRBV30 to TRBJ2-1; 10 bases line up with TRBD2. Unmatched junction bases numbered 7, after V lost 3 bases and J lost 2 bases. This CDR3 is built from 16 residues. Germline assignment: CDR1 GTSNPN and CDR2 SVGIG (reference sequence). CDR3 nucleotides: TGTGCCTGGAGGGGAGATGGACTAGCGGCCTACAATGAGCAGTTCTTC. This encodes CAWRGDGLAAYNEQFF.

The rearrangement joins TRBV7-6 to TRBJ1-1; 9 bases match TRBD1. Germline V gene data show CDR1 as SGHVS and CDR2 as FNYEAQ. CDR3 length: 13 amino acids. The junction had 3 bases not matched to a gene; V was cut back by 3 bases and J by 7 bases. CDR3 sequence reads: CASSFRGQGEAFF. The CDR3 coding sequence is TGTGCCAGCAGCTTCAGGGGACAGGGTGAAGCTTTCTTT.

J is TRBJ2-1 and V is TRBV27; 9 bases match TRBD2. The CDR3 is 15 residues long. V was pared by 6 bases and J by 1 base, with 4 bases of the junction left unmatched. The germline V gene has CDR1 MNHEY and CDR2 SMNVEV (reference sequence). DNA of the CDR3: TGTGCCAGCAGCAGGCGGGAGGGTTCCTACAATGAGCAGTTCTTC. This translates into CASSRREGSYNEQFF.

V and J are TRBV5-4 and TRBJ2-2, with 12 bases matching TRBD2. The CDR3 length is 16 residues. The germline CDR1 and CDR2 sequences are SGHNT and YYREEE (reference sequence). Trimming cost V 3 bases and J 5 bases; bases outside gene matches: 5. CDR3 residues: CASSSGLAGRTGELFF. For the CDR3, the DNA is TGTGCCAGCAGCTCCGGACTAGCGGGACGAACCGGGGAGCTGTTTTTT.

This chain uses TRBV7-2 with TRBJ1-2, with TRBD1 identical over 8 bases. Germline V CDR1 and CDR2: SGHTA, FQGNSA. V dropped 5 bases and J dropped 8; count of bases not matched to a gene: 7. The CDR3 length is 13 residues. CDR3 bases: TGTGCCAGCAGCCAGAACAGGGGGTCGGGCTACACCTTC. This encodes CASSQNRGSGYTF.

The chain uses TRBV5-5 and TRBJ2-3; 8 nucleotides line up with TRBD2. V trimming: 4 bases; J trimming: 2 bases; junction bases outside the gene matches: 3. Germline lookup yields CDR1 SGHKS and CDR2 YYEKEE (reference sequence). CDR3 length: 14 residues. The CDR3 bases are TGTGCCAGCAGCCCGACTAGCGCCACAGATACGCAGTATTTT. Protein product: CASSPTSATDTQYF.

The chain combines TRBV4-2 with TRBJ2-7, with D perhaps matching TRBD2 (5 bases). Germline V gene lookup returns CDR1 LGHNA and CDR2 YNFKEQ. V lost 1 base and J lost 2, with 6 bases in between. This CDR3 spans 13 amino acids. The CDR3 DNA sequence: TGTGCCAGCAGCCAAGTAGCGACCTACGAGCAGTACTTC. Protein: CASSQVATYEQYF.

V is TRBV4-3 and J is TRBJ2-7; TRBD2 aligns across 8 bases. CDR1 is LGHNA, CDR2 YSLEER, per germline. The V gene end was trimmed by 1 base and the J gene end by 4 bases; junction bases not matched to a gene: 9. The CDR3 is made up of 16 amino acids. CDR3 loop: CASSQGSGSGVYEQYF. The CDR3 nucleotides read TGCGCCAGCAGCCAAGGCAGCGGGAGTGGAGTGTACGAGCAGTACTTC.